This TCR beta chain emerged from a study of metastatic and nonmetastatic thyroid tumors. Prior to thyroid surgery, none of the patients had received any treatment. This CDR3 is 17 amino acids long. Germline CDR1 MNHEY, CDR2 SVGEGT. Trimming removed 0 bases at V and 0 bases at J, with 12 bases between. TCRdb reanalyzed the PCR reads with MiXCR. The sample shows about 17,000 clones, just under 30% of them seen only once. This clone was counted between two and nine times. What was sequenced was tumor tissue. This chain uses TRBV6-2 or TRBV6-3 with TRBJ2-1; D call uncertain. This clonotype was obtained from a male donor with papillary thyroid cancer or a benign thyroid nodule (not recorded which). Some clones in this sample may be carry-over from other donors' samples. CDR3: CASSYSVAASSYNEQFF. The CDR3 DNA sequence: TGTGCCAGCAGTTACTCGGTGGCAGCCAGCTCCTACAATGAGCAGTTCTTC.